This T cell receptor (beta chain) is drawn from a study of blood T cell repertoires in COVID-19 (dated by TCRdb to the early 2020s). Broadly, across the study: The collaborator samples originated in the United States, Italy and Spain and spanned the acute and convalescent phases of COVID-19. The material from the prospective study consisted of cDNA or gDNA derived from T cells, B-cell-depleted T cells, or PBMCs. Deeply sampled blood TCRbeta repertoires from subjects exposed to, actively infected with, or recovered from COVID-19 were included in the dataset. The repertoires were released in a freely available public database intended as a resource for research on the immune response to SARS-CoV-2. The samples were drawn from two sources: the first 160 participants of the ongoing ImmuneRACE study, and 1,000 to 1,500 subjects contributed by 6 global collaborators. Sample metadata almost always included a de-identified subject ID, COVID-19 status, age in years and sex. Where available, HLA class I and class II types were taken from metadata supplied by the sample provider and were not determined by assay-based typing.

Each collaborating institution followed its own protocols to collect whole blood in K2EDTA tubes. Collaborator samples were shipped for TCRbeta analysis as frozen whole blood, isolated PBMCs, or DNA extracted from either sample type. Trimming takes 2 bases from V and 0 bases from J, and the germline ends sit 11 bases apart. From the cysteine through the phenylalanine, the CDR3 covers 15 amino acids. The entry retains the CDR3 DNA only, 45 bases that are in frame from base 1. Per the germline V gene (reference sequence), MNHEY is the CDR1 and SMNVEV is the CDR2. TCRbeta CDR3 regions were amplified from genomic DNA using the immunoSEQ Assay, a bias-controlled multiplex PCR. The study's processing was this. The number of nucleated cells in each sample was estimated from the amplification of reference gene primers within the assay. To quantify the absolute abundance of each unique TCRbeta CDR3 rearrangement, sequence reads were collapsed and filtered. For each sample, productive Simpson clonality was calculated as the square root of Simpson's diversity index over productive rearrangements. TCRdb holds this immuneACCESS table with in-frame rearrangements only. Some clones are missing; in checked studies, unresolved V genes explain under half, and the rest has no known cause. V and J calls and clone size follow that table, whereas D and trimming were derived from the DNA. The sample records about 24,000 clones, 75% to 90% of which are singletons. Clones ranked in the top ten supply 7.5% to 9% of the sample.

The study at large found these results: The amount of clinical and demographic metadata varied by source and participant and was provided uncurated.

Turning to this clone: Its antigen remains unidentified. No much larger clone is present one base from it, and per-base qualities are unavailable.

The sequence was obtained from a human donor in a cohort sampled during active COVID-19. This receptor chain uses TRBV27 and TRBJ2-7, with TRBD1 perhaps the D gene, on 5 matching bases. Sample: peripheral blood. The CDR3 amino acid sequence is: CASSLGRAYSYEQYF. At the DNA level, the sequence is TGTGCCAGCAGTTTAGGCAGGGCCTACTCCTACGAGCAGTACTTC.